This T cell receptor (beta chain) comes out of a study of Ad26.COV2.S vaccination and SARS-CoV-2 variants. As for the study in general: Trial arm assignment for the donor was COV1001 Ad26.COV2.S. Each vaccinee took Ad26.COV2.S intramuscularly, once or twice 56 days apart.

Treatment meaning: roughly 19 received Ad26.COV2.S at low or high dose, single or two shots; roughly five received placebo; per-sample allocation not given. The investigators took samples on day 63 after the first vaccine or placebo injection. Sequencing used immunoSEQ multiplex PCR; TCRdb keeps in-frame clones, though not all of them. The profile shows fewer than 400,000 clones, around 89% of them singletons. Study-wide findings and caveats: The TCR-based breadth and depth measures might underestimate overall T cell responses. Substantial breadth in spike-specific CD8+ and CD4+ T cell responses was reportedly seen after vaccination.

Of note for this clone: Its antigen is currently unknown.

In germline, CDR1 is MGHRA, CDR2 YSYEKL. The V gene lost 0 bases and the J gene lost 0 bases, with 9 bases spanning the gap. This CDR3 has 16 amino acids. The TCR comes from a person between 18 and 59 years old who received the Ad26.COV2.S COVID-19 vaccine or a placebo. This sequence joins TRBV4-1 and TRBJ2-4; D gene unclear. The input for sequencing was peripheral blood, taken in a trial of Ad26.COV2.S vaccine versus placebo. The CDR3: CASSQEVTSAKNIQYF. CDR3 DNA sequence: TGCGCCAGCAGCCAAGAAGTCACGTCAGCCAAAAACATTCAGTACTTC.